The 30 T cell receptor beta chains in this list originate from one sample, sequenced in a study of tumor and adjacent non-tumor tissue in lung cancer. The library came from three nested PCR rounds adapted from ARM-PCR protocols. Via MiXCR, TCRdb re-called the multiplex PCR reads, giving one row per CDR3 protein. The table lists 85,000 or so distinct CDR3 sequences, under 80% of them singletons, with 20% to 25% in the top ten. No cell sorting was done before RNA was extracted from the tissue. The normal lung tissue was taken more than 3 cm from the tumor edge. Sequenced material: distant non-tumor lung tissue. The receptors derive from a woman aged 45-60 years with non-small cell lung cancer.

Points on this clonotype: The junction and the germline gene differ at one end; a read error may be behind it. The rearrangement uses TRBV11-2 and TRBJ2-3; D possibly uses TRBD1 or TRBD2 (5 bases each). CDR3 length: 16 residues. The germline gives CDR1 SGHAT, CDR2 FQNNGV. CDR3 amino acids: CVSNLGVLASTDTQYF. CDR3 nucleotides: TGTGTCAGCAACTTAGGGGTCCTAGCTAGCACAGATACGCAGTATTTT.

This chain joins TRBV5-4 and TRBJ2-1; TRBD2 is a possible D gene (5 bases). Per the germline V gene, CDR1 is SGHNT and CDR2 is YYREEE (reference sequence). V was shortened by 7 bases and J by 7 bases, with 21 bases between the two germline ends. The CDR3 has 15 amino acids. CDR3 amino acids: CASGLPSTRRNEQFF. The CDR3 region has the DNA TGTGCCAGCGGCCTTCCTAGCACCCGAAGAAATGAGCAGTTCTTC.

This clonotype was detected many times. The chain joins TRBV11-2 to TRBJ1-1; D may be TRBD1 (5 bases). V gave up 2 bases and J gave up 1 base, with 11 bases separating them. The germline V gene has CDR1 SGHAT and CDR2 FQNNGV. This CDR3 is built from 15 residues. The DNA of the CDR3 is TGTGCCAGCAGCTTACGTTTTGACAGGAACACTGAAGCTTTCTTT. Its translation is CASSLRFDRNTEAFF.

Comment on this clonotype: Since the CDR3 does not end with the conserved phenylalanine or tryptophan, this likely comes from a read error. The V and J genes are TRBV20-1 and TRBJ2-1; 9 nucleotides align to TRBD2. Losses at the gene ends were 0 bases for V and 9 bases for J; bases not matched to a gene: 9. The length of the CDR3 is 15 residues. The germline V gene encodes CDR1 DFQATT and CDR2 SNEGSKA (reference sequence). CDR3 in DNA: TGCAGTGCTAGAGATTATGCGAGTAGCGGGAGTGAGCAGTTCTGC. Translating it yields CSARDYASSGSEQFC.

A note on this clonotype: Mismatch with germline at one junction end may stem from a read error. The V and J genes are TRBV12-3 or TRBV12-4 and TRBJ2-7; tentatively, D is TRBD1 or TRBD2 (6 bases each). The CDR3 is made up of 15 amino acids. Here the CDR3 DNA reads TGTACCAGTAATTCCCGACAGGAGGGGTCCTACGAGCAGTACTTC. Protein product: CTSNSRQEGSYEQYF.

Regarding this clonotype: The junction shows a germline mismatch at one end, possibly a read error. The chain recombines TRBV20-1 with TRBJ2-3; 11 positions agree with TRBD2. CDR1 is DFQATT and CDR2 is SNEGSKA in the germline V gene (reference sequence). The length of the CDR3 is 15 residues. CDR3: CTAYVAGGGTDTQYF. The CDR3, as DNA: TGCACTGCTTACGTAGCGGGAGGGGGCACAGATACGCAGTATTTT.

Remarks on this clonotype: A read error is possible here, since a much larger clone lies one base away. This chain uses TRBV7-8 with TRBJ1-5; D remains unclear. Looked up from germline, CDR1 is SGHVS and CDR2 is FQNEAQ. The CDR3 runs 14 residues. The CDR3, as DNA: TGTGCCAGCAACTTAGACGGAGGAGCTCAGCCCCAGCATTTT. Its translation is CASNLDGGAQPQHF.

A note on this clonotype: The junction departs from germline at one end; a sequencing error may be responsible. V usage is TRBV6-6 and J usage is TRBJ2-2, with TRBD2 matching over 7 bases. Germline CDR1 is MNHNY and CDR2 is SVGAGI (reference sequence). The CDR3 has 15 residues. CDR3 nucleotides: TGTGCCAGTATCCGGGACTACGATGCTTCCGGGGACCTGTTTTTT. Its translation is CASIRDYDASGDLFF.

The chain employs TRBV4-1 and TRBJ1-5; D uncertain. V lost 7 bases to trimming and J lost 0 bases, with 13 bases between them. This CDR3 region has 15 residues. CDR1 MGHRA and CDR2 YSYEKL come from the germline V gene. CDR3 nucleotides: TGCGCCAGCAACCGAGTTCCGGGTAGCAATCAGCCCCAGCATTTT. Residues: CASNRVPGSNQPQHF.

Worth noting for this clonotype: Since the CDR3 does not end with the conserved phenylalanine or tryptophan, this likely comes from a read error. The chain uses TRBV11-2 and TRBJ2-3; D might be TRBD1 (6 bases). The CDR3 is made up of 15 amino acids. CDR1 is SGHAT and CDR2 is FQNNGV in the germline V gene. The CDR3 spells CTSSHDRTSTDTQYL. The CDR3 DNA reads TGTACCAGCAGCCATGACAGGACTAGCACAGATACGCAGTATTTA.

The chain has TRBV6-5 and TRBJ2-3; tentative D call: TRBD1 (5 bases). Looked up from germline, CDR1 is MNHEY and CDR2 is SVGAGI. Between the trimmed V and J ends, which lost 6 bases and 2 bases, there was a span of 9 bases. The CDR3 runs 13 residues. This CDR3 is CASRDMDTDTQYF. In DNA, the CDR3 is TGTGCCAGCAGGGACATGGACACAGATACGCAGTATTTT.

This clonotype has only a few counts. The chain recombines TRBV4-2 with TRBJ1-2, with TRBD1 matching 10 bases. The CDR3 extends over 15 amino acids. Germline values: CDR1 LGHNA, CDR2 YNFKEQ. The V segment lost 0 bases and the J segment 7 bases; nucleotides outside the gene matches: 5. The CDR3 region is CASSQETGGSCGYTF. DNA of the CDR3: TGTGCCAGCAGCCAAGAGACAGGGGGCAGTTGTGGCTACACCTTC.

The chain combines TRBV7-9 with TRBJ2-5; 12 bases fit TRBD2. V lost 5 bases and J lost 2; bases outside the gene matches: 9. The CDR3 spans 17 residues. Germline assignment: CDR1 SEHNR and CDR2 FQNEAQ (reference sequence). The CDR3 DNA sequence: TGTGCCAGCAGCACGAGAACTAGCGGGAGGCATCAAGAGACCCAGTACTTC. Translating it yields CASSTRTSGRHQETQYF. Variable domain in full (rest from reference TRBV7-9 and TRBJ2-5): DTGVSQNPRHKITKRGQNVTFRCDPISEHNRLYWYRQTLGQGPEFLTYFQNEAQLEKSRLLSDRFSAERPKGSFSTLEIQRTEQGDSAMYLCASSTRTSGRHQETQYFGPGTRLLVL.

The CDR3 sequence: CASSFRLASKEQFF. CDR3 DNA sequence: TGTGCCAGCAGTTTCAGACTAGCGTCCAAAGAGCAGTTCTTC. The rearrangement uses TRBV28 and TRBJ2-1; 8 bases line up with TRBD2. Germline V gene lookup returns CDR1 MDHEN and CDR2 SYDVKM. This CDR3 has 14 residues. V dropped 3 bases and J dropped 10; count of bases not matched to a gene: 8.

On this clonotype itself: Here the CDR3 omits its conserved ending phenylalanine or tryptophan, so a read error is the likely source. This chain connects TRBV29-1 to TRBJ2-1; 8 bases are a match to TRBD2. V shed 7 bases and J 9 bases; nucleotides not matched to a gene: 11. The CDR3 loop spans 13 amino acids. Germline V gene lookup returns CDR1 SQVTM and CDR2 ANQGSEA. The CDR3 DNA sequence: TGCAGCGCCATGAAACGGGAGGGAGGTGAGCAGTTCTAC. Residues: CSAMKREGGEQFY.

Worth noting for this clonotype: Lacking the conserved final phenylalanine or tryptophan, this CDR3 likely reflects a read error. This chain links TRBV29-1 with TRBJ2-7; a weak D match, TRBD1 (6 bases). The CDR3 runs to 14 residues. V was shortened by 4 bases and J by 3 bases, with 16 bases between the two germline ends. CDR1 and CDR2 (germline): SQVTM, ANQGSEA. In DNA form, the CDR3 reads TGCAGCGTTGTATATCAACAGGGAGTCTACGAGCAGTACTCC. It yields the protein CSVVYQQGVYEQYS.

This clonotype came up many times. The genes are TRBV6-4 and TRBJ2-2, with 8 bases aligning to TRBD2. The CDR3 sequence is 14 residues long. V shed 3 bases, J shed 3 bases, and the junction held 0 bases outside the gene matches. Germline CDR1 MRHNA, CDR2 SNTAGT. Here the CDR3 reads CASSEAGDTGELFF. The CDR3 nucleotides read TGTGCCAGCAGTGAAGCGGGAGACACCGGGGAGCTGTTTTTT.

Turning to this clonotype: A much larger clone differs by one base, so this may be a read error. The chain uses TRBV9 and TRBJ2-7; D gene unclear. The V gene's germline CDR1 is SGDLS and CDR2 YYNGEE. This CDR3 is 14 amino acids long. The CDR3 DNA reads TGTGCCAGCAGCGAAGGTGGGGAAGGCTACAAGCAGTACTTC. It translates to CASSEGGEGYKQYF. Full variable domain (missing parts from reference TRBV9 and TRBJ2-7): DSGVTQTPKHLITATGQRVTLRCSPRSGDLSVYWYQQSLDQGLQFLIQYYNGEERAKGNILERFSAQQFPDLHSELNLSSLELGDSALYFCASSEGGEGYKQYFGPGTRLTVT.

Concerning this clonotype itself: Mismatch with germline at one junction end may stem from a read error. V gene TRBV20-1 combines with J gene TRBJ2-7; the D gene is possibly TRBD2 (5 bases). The CDR3 extends over 14 amino acids. Per the germline V gene, CDR1 is DFQATT and CDR2 is SNEGSKA (reference sequence). CDR3 nucleotide sequence: TGCGGTGCTAGAGCCGGGATGACTTCTGAGGAGCAGTACTTC. This codes for CGARAGMTSEEQYF.

For this clonotype: The conserved phenylalanine or tryptophan is not found at the CDR3 terminus, so this likely reflects a read error. The chain couples TRBV5-5 to TRBJ1-2, with D possibly TRBD1 on 6 matching bases. Germline CDR1 SGHKS, CDR2 YYEKEE (reference sequence). The CDR3 runs to 16 residues. The DNA of the CDR3 is TGTGCTAGCAGCCGACAAGGGGGAGACACGAACTATGGCTACACCATC. Translated, it gives CASSRQGGDTNYGYTI.

A note on this clonotype: Compared with germline, one end of the junction differs, possibly owing to a read error. Here the CDR3 DNA reads TGTGCCAGCAGTTTAGGGACTAGCTCGCGTGGTGGAATCAATGAGCTGTTCTTC. The encoded protein is CASSLGTSSRGGINELFF. V and J are TRBV11-2 and TRBJ2-1; 9 bases match TRBD2. Per the germline V gene, CDR1 is SGHAT and CDR2 is FQNNGV. CDR3 length equals 18 residues. The full variable domain, completed using reference TRBV11-2 and TRBJ2-1, is EAGVAQSPRYKIIEKRQSVAFWCNPISGHATLYWYQQILGQGPKLLIQFQNNGVVDDSQLPKDRFSAERLKGVDSTLKIQPAKLEDSAVYLCASSLGTSSRGGINELFFGPGTRLTVL.

Comments on this clonotype: This may be a read error: a much more frequent sequence differs by one nucleotide. The chain combines TRBV20-1 with TRBJ2-1; 8 bases are a match to TRBD2. Per the germline V gene, CDR1 is DFQATT and CDR2 is SNEGSKA (reference sequence). The CDR3 spans 16 residues. This CDR3 is CSARDPRLAIYNEQLF. As DNA, the CDR3 is TGCAGTGCTAGAGATCCGCGACTAGCGATTTACAATGAGCAGTTATTC.

Concerning this clonotype itself: A read error may explain this, as a much larger clone is one base away. The CDR3 ends on some other residue instead of the conserved phenylalanine or tryptophan, so this is likely a read error. This chain connects TRBV2 to TRBJ1-3; D may be TRBD1 (5 bases). CDR3 length equals 16 residues. V gave up 6 bases and J gave up 4 bases, with 19 bases separating them. Germline V lookup: CDR1 SNHLY, CDR2 FYNNEI. The CDR3 DNA reads as TGTGCCAGCAGCCTAGAGGGGTTGGTCGGGGGAAACACCATATATATT. This encodes CASSLEGLVGGNTIYI.

This clonotype was observed many times. Because it lacks the conserved phenylalanine or tryptophan at the end, this CDR3 is likely a read error. The J gene is TRBJ2-6, the V gene TRBV11-1, with TRBD1 matching 7 bases. This CDR3 has 13 amino acids. Germline V CDR1 and CDR2: SGHAT, FQDESV (reference sequence). Unmatched junction bases numbered 5, after V lost 9 bases and J lost 6 bases. CDR3 protein: CASSTGEANVLTL. The DNA for the CDR3 is TGTGCCAGTTCCACAGGGGAGGCCAACGTCCTGACTCTC.

This clonotype was seen once. A read error may be the cause here, since a much bigger clone is one base away. This chain uses TRBV6-5 with TRBJ2-7, with a tentative D call TRBD2 (5 bases). CDR3 size: 15 residues. Germline V gene lookup returns CDR1 MNHEY and CDR2 SVGAGI. Between the trimmed V and J ends, which lost 6 bases and 7 bases, there was a span of 22 bases. The CDR3 region is CASSPSWEWSGEQYF. The CDR3 DNA follows: TGTGCCAGCAGCCCATCGTGGGAGTGGTCGGGGGAGCAGTACTTC.

A remark on this clonotype: The junction departs from the called germline gene at one end, perhaps through a read error. The CDR3 coding sequence is TGTGCCAGCAGCCAAGGCTTGGGATTGAGTTTCGGGAGGGCAAACGTCCTGACTTTC. Translation gives CASSQGLGLSFGRANVLTF. The genes are TRBV4-2 and TRBJ2-6; 8 bases match TRBD2. Germline V gene sequence: CDR1 LGHNA, CDR2 YNFKEQ. This CDR3 spans 19 amino acids.

To note about this clonotype: At one of its ends the junction is not consistent with the germline gene, which may arise from a read error. This chain connects TRBV29-1 to TRBJ2-7; tentatively, D is TRBD2 (5 bases). The CDR3 covers 11 residues. The germline gives CDR1 SQVTM, CDR2 ANQGSEA. The CDR3 protein is CGVLEAYEQYF. The CDR3 DNA is TGCGGCGTTCTGGAGGCCTACGAACAGTACTTC.

As regards this clonotype: This clone may be a read error of a much larger clone one base away. The conserved final phenylalanine or tryptophan is absent from the CDR3, which likely points to a read error. The V and J genes are TRBV11-2 and TRBJ2-7, with TRBD1 identical over 9 bases. With V trimmed by 10 bases and J by 2 bases, 3 bases remained unmatched. The CDR3 consists of 12 residues. Germline assignment: CDR1 SGHAT and CDR2 FQNNGV. CDR3 sequence reads: CATGTGTYEQYL. CDR3 sequence (DNA): TGTGCCACCGGGACAGGGACCTACGAGCAGTACTTA.

This clonotype appeared a single time. Its ends do not fully match the called genes, so a read error is possible. This sequence joins TRBV28 and TRBJ1-1; D not resolved. The length of the CDR3 is 15 residues. Germline CDR1 is MDHEN and CDR2 is SYDVKM. DNA of the CDR3: TGTGCAAGCAGTCCCCCTTCCGGCAAGGACACTGAAGCTTTCTTT. The encoded protein is CASSPPSGKDTEAFF.

Comments on this clonotype: A junction boundary mismatches the germline segment, possibly from a read error. CDR3 protein: CSTRAGAIYEQYF. The DNA for the CDR3 is TGCAGTACTAGAGCGGGAGCAATCTACGAGCAATACTTC. The chain links TRBV20-1 to TRBJ2-7, with TRBD2 matching 8 bases. The CDR3 is made up of 13 amino acids. Germline V gene lookup returns CDR1 DFQATT and CDR2 SNEGSKA (reference sequence).